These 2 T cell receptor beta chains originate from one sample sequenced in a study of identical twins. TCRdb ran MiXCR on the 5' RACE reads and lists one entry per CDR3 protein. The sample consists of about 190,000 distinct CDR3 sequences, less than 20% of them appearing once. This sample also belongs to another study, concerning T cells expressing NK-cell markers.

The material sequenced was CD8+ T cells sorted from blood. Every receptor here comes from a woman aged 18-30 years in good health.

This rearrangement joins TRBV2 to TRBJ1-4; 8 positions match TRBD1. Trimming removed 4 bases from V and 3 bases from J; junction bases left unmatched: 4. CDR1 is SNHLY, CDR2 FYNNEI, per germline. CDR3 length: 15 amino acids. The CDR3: CASSAWTGPNEKLFF. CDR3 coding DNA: TGTGCCAGCAGTGCCTGGACAGGGCCTAATGAAAAACTGTTTTTT.

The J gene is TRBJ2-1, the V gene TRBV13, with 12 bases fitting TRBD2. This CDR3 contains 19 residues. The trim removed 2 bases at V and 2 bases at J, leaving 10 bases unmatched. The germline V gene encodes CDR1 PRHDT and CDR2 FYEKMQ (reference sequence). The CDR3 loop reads CASSLRWLAGGSTYNEQFF. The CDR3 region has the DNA TGTGCCAGCAGCTTACGGTGGCTAGCGGGGGGGTCAACCTACAATGAGCAGTTCTTC.